This TCR beta chain emerged from a study of T-cell reconstitution after alpha-beta-depleted transplantation in children. Study-wide results and limits: T-cell counts and diversity at one year post-transplant came mainly from newly produced T cells. Where alpha-beta T cells came from about two months after transplant was reportedly several hundred expanded graft clones. Certain patients had high TCRbeta diversity at day 60, and it came from recipient T cells and thymic progenitors that survived.

The germline gives CDR1 SQVTM, CDR2 ANQGSEA. CDR3 length equals 12 residues. Between the trimmed V and J ends, which lost 0 bases and 6 bases, there was a span of 9 bases. As it was prepared, the TCRbeta library received unique molecular identifiers. TCRdb re-called the PCR reads through MiXCR, storing one row per CDR3 protein. The sample carries 200,000 to 250,000 distinct CDR3 sequences, roughly a tenth recorded once. Many counts were recorded for this clonotype. Its antigen is still unknown. The receptor comes from a child less than two years old with acute myeloid leukemia, due to receive a stem cell transplant. The sample consisted of PBMCs, taken before TCRalphabeta/CD19-depleted stem cell transplant. The genes are TRBV29-1 and TRBJ2-7; D is uncertain. CDR3 DNA: TGCAGCGTTGAAGATCTCCCGTTCGAGCAGTACTTC. Translation: CSVEDLPFEQYF.